This T cell receptor (beta chain) comes out of a study of blood T cell repertoires in COVID-19. Overall study context: Sites across the United States, Italy and Spain contributed samples from acute and convalescent COVID-19.

Authors' processing steps: Reference gene primer amplification gave nucleated cell count estimates. Libraries were prepared by immunoSEQ multiplex PCR; TCRdb keeps only in-frame clonotypes and omits some of them. The V and J calls and clone size are taken from that table; D and trimming were inferred from the DNA. Seen here are about 380,000 clones, about 80% observed once, and the top ten hold approximately 1%. Sequenced input: peripheral blood. The sequence was collected from a human donor with acute or convalescent COVID-19. The donor label of this sample is uncertain.

The CDR3 is CASSRDRGSKSPLHF. The DNA of the CDR3 is TGTGCCAGCAGTCGGGACAGGGGATCAAAATCACCCCTCCACTTT. This sequence joins TRBV6-6 and TRBJ1-6; the match to TRBD1 covers 10 bases. Per germline, CDR1 MNHNY and CDR2 SVGAGI (reference sequence). This CDR3 is 15 amino acids long. J gave up 10 bases and V 5 bases, and 8 bases lay outside the gene matches.